This T cell receptor beta chain was retrieved from a study of blood T cell repertoires in COVID-19. Only in-frame clones appear in the TCRdb table, and some are missing; sequencing was by immunoSEQ multiplex PCR. Here the sample spans about 56,000 clones, roughly nine tenths being singletons. Trimming at V came to 3 bases and at J to 5 bases, leaving 3 bases not matched to a gene. Germline CDR1 reads LNHDA; CDR2 reads SQIVND (reference sequence). The CDR3 sequence is 13 residues long. The clonotype originates from an older woman with COVID-19, enrolled during active disease. V is TRBV19 and J is TRBJ2-7, with TRBD1 identical over 8 bases. The material sequenced was peripheral blood. The CDR3 loop is CASSIQGADEQYF. CDR3 bases: TGTGCCAGTAGTATCCAGGGGGCGGACGAGCAGTACTTC.